One and the same sample provided the 16 T cell receptor beta chains below, sequenced in a study of T cells in Graves' hyperthyroidism and ophthalmopathy. Amplified TCR beta CDR3 regions derived from RNA transcripts. The study used the HTBI primer set for a first-round RT-PCR of the TCR CDR3. TCRdb used MiXCR to reprocess the multiplex PCR reads, holding one entry per CDR3 protein. The sample yields fewer than 450,000 distinct CDR3 sequences, about 18% seen once. Sequencing was carried out using blood. The receptor set was obtained from a woman aged 25 to 39 with Graves' hyperthyroidism that later progressed to Graves' ophthalmopathy.

In its sample, this clonotype was seen many times. CDR3 sequence: CASSSAPSYEQYF. CDR3 in DNA: TGTGCCAGCAGTTCCGCGCCCTCCTACGAGCAGTACTTC. The gene calls are TRBV28 and TRBJ2-7, with D unresolved. V lost 4 bases to trimming and J lost 0 bases, with 7 bases between them. CDR3 length equals 13 residues. Germline CDR1 MDHEN, CDR2 SYDVKM.

In DNA, the CDR3 is TGTGCCAGTGGGCGGGGGTCCTACAATGAGCAGTTCTTC. Its translation is CASGRGSYNEQFF. The chain recombines TRBV19 with TRBJ2-1, with 7 bases fitting TRBD2. Germline assignment: CDR1 LNHDA and CDR2 SQIVND (reference sequence). The CDR3 spans 13 residues. The V segment lost 8 bases and the J segment 1 base; nucleotides outside the gene matches: 2.

The chain is built from TRBV28 and TRBJ2-1, with 8 bases matching TRBD2. V lost 7 bases to trimming and J lost 5 bases; unmatched junction nucleotides: 10. The CDR3 runs 15 residues. CDR1 MDHEN and CDR2 SYDVKM come from the germline V gene. CDR3 residues: CASKSGSGINNEQFF. CDR3 coding DNA: TGTGCCAGCAAGTCGGGTAGCGGGATTAACAATGAGCAGTTCTTC.

This clonotype was counted at least ten times. The J gene is TRBJ2-7, the V gene TRBV6-1; D is possibly TRBD2 (5 bases). Trimming took 7 bases from V and 6 from J, leaving 13 bases between them. The V gene's germline CDR1 is MNHNS and CDR2 SASEGT. This CDR3 has 12 residues. CDR3: CASTGERAEQYF. The CDR3 nucleotides read TGTGCCAGCACCGGGGAGAGGGCCGAGCAGTACTTC.

This clonotype came up many times. This chain uses TRBV7-2 with TRBJ1-6; D is possibly TRBD1 (5 bases). V shed 5 bases and J shed 11 bases, with 19 bases lying between them. CDR3 size: 15 residues. CDR1 is SGHTA, CDR2 FQGNSA, per germline. The CDR3 spells CASSHWGGRLTPLHF. The CDR3 DNA follows: TGTGCCAGCAGCCATTGGGGGGGACGGCTGACACCCCTCCACTTT. Complete variable domain (other parts from reference TRBV7-2 and TRBJ1-6): GAGVSQSPSNKVTEKGKDVELRCDPISGHTALYWYRQSLGQGLEFLIYFQGNSAPDKSGLPSDRFSAERTGGSVSTLTIQRTQQEDSAVYLCASSHWGGRLTPLHFGNGTRLTVT.

This clonotype was detected ten times or more. The chain is built from TRBV7-6 and TRBJ2-7, with 12 bases fitting TRBD2. The CDR3 length is 17 residues. Per germline, CDR1 SGHVS and CDR2 FNYEAQ. J was trimmed by 7 bases and V by 0 bases; bases with no gene match: 10. Here the CDR3 reads CASSLALASGRAGEQYF. CDR3 nucleotide sequence: TGTGCCAGCAGCTTAGCGCTCGCTAGCGGGAGGGCAGGGGAGCAGTACTTC.

This clonotype has a count of ten or more. V gene TRBV27 combines with J gene TRBJ1-5, with 7 bases lining up with TRBD1. CDR3 length: 15 amino acids. Germline CDR1 is MNHEY and CDR2 is SMNVEV (reference sequence). Losses at the gene ends were 6 bases for V and 7 bases for J; bases not matched to a gene: 12. As DNA, the CDR3 is TGTGCCAGCAGGCCCTTGACAGGGCGTTTGCAGCCCCAGCATTTT. This encodes CASRPLTGRLQPQHF.

V gene TRBV5-1 combines with J gene TRBJ2-7; a possible D gene is TRBD1 (6 bases). From germline, CDR1 is SGHRS and CDR2 YFSETQ. Trimming took off 6 bases at V and 1 base at J, with 11 bases between the two ends. The length of the CDR3 is 13 residues. This CDR3 reads CASNPTGSYEQYF. CDR3 nucleotide sequence: TGCGCCAGCAATCCAACAGGGTCCTACGAGCAGTACTTC.

This clonotype was counted many times. The chain is built from TRBV3-1 and TRBJ2-5, with 9 positions matching TRBD2. V dropped 6 bases and J dropped 5; count of bases not matched to a gene: 7. This CDR3 is 14 amino acids long. Germline CDR1 and CDR2: LGHDT and YNNKEL (reference sequence). This chain's CDR3 is CASRNSGSGETQYF. The CDR3 bases are TGTGCCAGCAGGAATAGCGGGAGCGGTGAGACCCAGTACTTC.

The chain recombines TRBV20-1 with TRBJ2-2; either TRBD1 or TRBD2 may fit D (5 bases each). Germline V gene data show CDR1 as DFQATT and CDR2 as SNEGSKA (reference sequence). With 6 bases removed from V and 2 bases from J, the gap between germline ends came to 13 bases. The CDR3 loop spans 14 amino acids. The CDR3 sequence: CSARRDGNTGELFF. CDR3 nucleotide sequence: TGCAGTGCCAGAAGGGACGGAAACACCGGGGAGCTGTTTTTT.

Comments on this clonotype: Germline is not matched at one junction end, which may reflect a read error. The chain joins TRBV7-9 to TRBJ2-2, with a tentative D call TRBD1 (5 bases). The germline CDR1 and CDR2 sequences are SEHNR and FQNEAQ (reference sequence). The CDR3 is made up of 17 amino acids. CDR3 region: CAISLFRDVFFTGELFF. DNA of the CDR3: TGTGCCATCAGCTTATTCAGGGATGTTTTTTTTACCGGGGAGCTGTTTTTT.

The V and J genes are TRBV4-1 and TRBJ2-5, with D uncertain. Germline CDR1 reads MGHRA; CDR2 reads YSYEKL. There are 16 residues in the CDR3. The V and J ends lost 2 bases and 5 bases respectively, with 18 bases between them. CDR3 loop: CASSQYFSESGETQYF. In nucleotides, the CDR3 is TGCGCCAGCAGCCAATATTTCTCTGAATCCGGGGAGACCCAGTACTTC.

This clonotype has a count of ten or more. The rearrangement joins TRBV28 to TRBJ2-3; D is unresolved. Germline values: CDR1 MDHEN, CDR2 SYDVKM. The CDR3 sequence is 16 residues long. The germline V and J ends were trimmed by 6 bases and 2 bases, with 18 bases remaining between them. The CDR3 spells CASSTVKTATTDTQYF. The CDR3 DNA is TGTGCCAGCAGCACCGTGAAAACTGCCACCACAGATACGCAGTATTTT.

At least ten counts were recorded for this clonotype. The chain uses TRBV11-3 and TRBJ1-1; D is perhaps TRBD1 (5 bases). This CDR3 is built from 14 residues. Germline V CDR1 and CDR2: SGHNT, YENEEA. Trimming stripped 1 base from V and 4 bases from J, with 10 bases between. This CDR3 reads CASSLGDGATEAFF. The DNA for the CDR3 is TGTGCCAGCAGCTTAGGTGACGGGGCCACTGAAGCTTTCTTT.

The V and J genes are TRBV27 and TRBJ2-3, with 8 bases identical to TRBD1. V shed 5 bases and J 1 base; nucleotides not matched to a gene: 8. The germline V gene encodes CDR1 MNHEY and CDR2 SMNVEV (reference sequence). This CDR3 has 16 residues. The CDR3 reads CASSATGGMGTDTQYF. Written as DNA, the CDR3 is TGTGCCAGCAGTGCCACAGGGGGAATGGGCACAGATACGCAGTATTTT.

In its sample, this clonotype was seen a few times. This chain connects TRBV24-1 to TRBJ2-3; no clear D gene. This CDR3 region has 12 residues. From germline, CDR1 is KGHDR and CDR2 SFDVKD. Trimming pared 4 bases from V and 5 bases from J, leaving 6 bases between. CDR3 residues: CATSDRLDTQYF. CDR3 bases: TGTGCCACCAGTGACCGCTTAGATACGCAGTATTTT.